The 27 T cell receptor beta chains given below trace back to one sample, sequenced in a study of blood T cells in healthy people across ages. Alongside a J-beta primer mix, a sample-barcoded 5' primer served in a second PCR lasting 7 to 11 cycles. TCRdb analysed the 5' RACE reads with MiXCR anew, one entry per CDR3 protein. The data contain 500,000 to 550,000 distinct CDR3 sequences, around 24% of them singletons. The same sample was also studied in work on T cells of mothers and their children.

Sequencing input: blood. The receptors come from a boy aged 10-17 years in good health.

The rearrangement uses TRBV5-1 and TRBJ2-6; 7 bases align to TRBD2. The germline CDR1 and CDR2 sequences are SGHRS and YFSETQ. CDR3 length: 15 residues. J lost 2 bases, V lost 7 bases, and 6 bases had no gene match. The CDR3 sequence is CASALGGAGANVLTF. CDR3 nucleotides: TGCGCCAGCGCTTTGGGAGGGGCTGGGGCCAACGTCCTGACTTTC.

In this sample, this clonotype turned up a few times. The chain has TRBV10-2 and TRBJ1-2; D not resolved. This CDR3 region has 15 residues. Germline V gene sequence: CDR1 WSHSY, CDR2 SAAADI. V was trimmed by 8 bases and J by 3 bases, leaving 19 bases between them. The CDR3 reads CASLEPSGTHYGYTF. The DNA for the CDR3 is TGCGCCAGCCTCGAGCCCTCGGGCACCCACTATGGCTACACCTTC.

The chain couples TRBV9 to TRBJ2-5; D possibly corresponds to TRBD2 (5 bases). With the DNA end fitting TRBJ2-1 better, the J assignment may be wrong. The CDR3 contains 17 residues. Germline assignment: CDR1 SGDLS and CDR2 YYNGEE. CDR3 DNA sequence: TGTGCCAGCAGCGTAGTAGAGGACTTTTACTCCTACAATGAGCAGTTCTTC. This gives the protein CASSVVEDFYSYNEQFF.

This clonotype was counted ten times or more. The J gene is TRBJ2-5, the V gene TRBV12-5, with D possibly matching TRBD2 (6 bases). The CDR3 has 13 amino acids. V lost 6 bases and J 1 base, leaving 9 bases between the germline ends. Per the germline V gene, CDR1 is LGHNT and CDR2 is FRNRAP. CDR3 coding DNA: TGTGCTAGTGGCCTCGGGGGCCAAGAGACCCAGTACTTC. Translating gives CASGLGGQETQYF.

This clonotype has only a few counts. A read error is possible here, since a much larger clone lies one base away. The chain joins TRBV6-2 or TRBV6-3 to TRBJ2-5; D is undetermined. The CDR3 has 14 amino acids. V was shortened by 3 bases and J by 4 bases, with 12 bases between the two germline ends. The V gene's germline CDR1 is MNHEY and CDR2 SVGEGT. The CDR3 region is CASSYSSESETQYF. CDR3 coding DNA: TGTGCCAGCAGTTATTCCTCGGAGTCAGAGACCCAGTACTTC.

The gene calls are TRBV6-2 or TRBV6-3 and TRBJ1-2; no reliable D call. The germline V and J ends were trimmed by 2 bases and 8 bases, with 9 bases remaining between them. The CDR3 is made up of 12 amino acids. Looked up from germline, CDR1 is MNHEY and CDR2 is SVGEGT. CDR3 DNA: TGTGCCAGCAGTTACCCAGGTTACGGCTACACCTTC. This encodes CASSYPGYGYTF.

This clonotype was counted only a few times. The chain has TRBV4-3 and TRBJ2-2; D is perhaps TRBD2 (6 bases). There are 15 residues in the CDR3. The V end was cut by 1 base, the J end by 3 bases, with 9 bases between. CDR1 is LGHNA and CDR2 is YSLEER in the germline V gene. CDR3 DNA: TGCGCCAGCAGCCAAGGGGCGGGGTACACCGGGGAGCTGTTTTTT. Its protein product is CASSQGAGYTGELFF.

This clonotype came up many times. The rearrangement joins TRBV20-1 to TRBJ2-5; 7 nucleotides match TRBD2. CDR3 length: 14 amino acids. The trim removed 6 bases at V and 1 base at J, leaving 8 bases unmatched. CDR1 and CDR2 from the germline V gene are DFQATT and SNEGSKA (reference sequence). The CDR3 DNA reads as TGCAGTGCACCTGCGGGAGCCTCCCAAGAGACCCAGTACTTC. This encodes CSAPAGASQETQYF.

The CDR3 sequence: CASSQISGGNEQYF. CDR3 sequence (DNA): TGTGCCAGCAGTCAGATTAGCGGGGGAAACGAGCAGTACTTC. The chain has TRBV3-1 and TRBJ2-7, with 9 bases lining up with TRBD2. CDR1 is LGHDT, CDR2 YNNKEL, per germline (reference sequence). This CDR3 contains 14 residues. After removal of 6 bases from V and 5 bases from J, the junction contained 8 bases not matched to a gene.

The chain recombines TRBV6-6 with TRBJ1-4; D unclear. Trimming cost V 0 bases and J 8 bases, with 7 bases left between them. Per germline, CDR1 MNHNY and CDR2 SVGAGI (reference sequence). The CDR3 runs 13 residues. CDR3 loop: CASSYSLQEKLFF. The CDR3 bases are TGTGCCAGCAGTTACTCTCTGCAGGAAAAACTGTTTTTT.

V is TRBV4-1 and J is TRBJ2-5, with 15 nucleotides matching TRBD2. The J segment lost 5 bases and the V segment lost 3 bases, leaving 7 bases of the junction unmatched. The CDR3 extends over 17 amino acids. The germline gives CDR1 MGHRA, CDR2 YSYEKL. The CDR3 nucleotides read TGCGCCAGCAGCCAGCTAGGACTAGCGGGGGGGAGGGAGACCCAGTACTTC. Its translation: CASSQLGLAGGRETQYF.

The chain links TRBV27 to TRBJ2-1, with D unclear. CDR3 size: 14 residues. Germline-derived CDR1 and CDR2 are MNHEY and SMNVEV (reference sequence). With 3 bases removed from V and 6 bases from J, the gap between germline ends came to 12 bases. In nucleotides, the CDR3 is TGTGCCAGCAGTTTGATGGGTGGTGTCAATGAGCAGTTCTTC. Translated: CASSLMGGVNEQFF.

This clonotype has a handful of counts. The gene calls are TRBV7-2 and TRBJ2-1; D unclear. Germline V CDR1 and CDR2: SGHTA, FQGNSA. Trimming cost V 4 bases and J 4 bases, with 14 bases left between them. The CDR3 is 15 amino acids. The CDR3 DNA sequence: TGTGCCAGCAGCTATCGTGGGTGGTCATACAATGAGCAGTTCTTC. This encodes CASSYRGWSYNEQFF. The full variable domain, completed using reference TRBV7-2 and TRBJ2-1, is GAGVSQSPSNKVTEKGKDVELRCDPISGHTALYWYRQSLGQGLEFLIYFQGNSAPDKSGLPSDRFSAERTGGSVSTLTIQRTQQEDSAVYLCASSYRGWSYNEQFFGPGTRLTVL.

This clonotype appeared a few times. The chain links TRBV13 to TRBJ2-2; TRBD1 matches 10 bases. The J segment lost 0 bases and the V segment lost 0 bases, leaving 4 bases of the junction unmatched. This CDR3 region has 18 residues. Germline values: CDR1 PRHDT, CDR2 FYEKMQ (reference sequence). CDR3 DNA sequence: TGTGCCAGCAGCTTAGGTCTGGGGACAGGGGCGAACACCGGGGAGCTGTTTTTT. Protein sequence: CASSLGLGTGANTGELFF.

The rearrangement links TRBV7-2 to TRBJ2-7; 13 bases are shared with TRBD2. CDR1 SGHTA and CDR2 FQGNSA come from the germline V gene. V was pared by 2 bases and J by 6 bases, with 16 bases of the junction left unmatched. This CDR3 has 19 residues. The CDR3 region has the DNA TGTGCCAGCAGCTTACTTCCGGGGACTAGCGGGGCGCAGAGCTTCGAGCAGTACTTC. This translates into CASSLLPGTSGAQSFEQYF.

In its sample, this clonotype was seen a few times. The rearrangement joins TRBV6-2 or TRBV6-3 to TRBJ2-7; the D gene is possibly TRBD2 (6 bases). Germline-derived CDR1 and CDR2 are MNHEY and SVGEGT. The CDR3 totals 16 residues. V lost 4 bases and J 1 base, leaving 17 bases between the germline ends. The DNA for the CDR3 is TGTGCCAGCAGTTTGGAAGTTAGGGACTCTTCCTACGAGCAGTACTTC. Translation: CASSLEVRDSSYEQYF.

This clonotype was observed a few times. The chain combines TRBV15 with TRBJ2-1; TRBD1 matches at 7 bases. This CDR3 comprises 14 residues. J lost 8 bases, V lost 2 bases, and 6 bases had no gene match. Germline CDR1 reads LNHNV; CDR2 reads YYDKDF (reference sequence). The CDR3 sequence is CATSRPKTGYEQFF. In nucleotides, the CDR3 is TGTGCCACCAGCAGACCGAAGACAGGGTATGAGCAGTTCTTC.

This clonotype came up a few times. The rearrangement uses TRBV20-1 and TRBJ2-1; no reliable D call. The CDR3 runs to 13 residues. V lost 3 bases to trimming and J lost 4 bases, with 10 bases between them. Germline CDR1 DFQATT, CDR2 SNEGSKA (reference sequence). CDR3 loop: CSASDQSYNEQFF. As DNA, the CDR3 is TGCAGTGCTAGTGATCAGAGTTACAATGAGCAGTTCTTC.

The chain has TRBV7-2 and TRBJ2-3; 7 nucleotides align to TRBD1. The CDR3 runs to 14 residues. Germline assignment: CDR1 SGHTA and CDR2 FQGNSA. Trimming took 5 bases from V and 7 from J; bases not matched to a gene: 9. CDR3 amino acids: CASSLRTGLHTQYF. The DNA for the CDR3 is TGTGCCAGCAGCCTGAGGACAGGTTTGCATACGCAGTATTTT.

The V call is TRBV12-3 or TRBV12-4, the J call TRBJ2-5; possibly TRBD1 or TRBD2 for D (5 bases each). The J call is in doubt because the DNA end fits TRBJ2-1 better. The CDR3 has 16 amino acids. This CDR3 reads CASSQEGSPALREQFF. As DNA, the CDR3 is TGTGCCAGCAGCCAAGAGGGGAGTCCGGCGTTGCGTGAGCAGTTCTTC.

The genes are TRBV20-1 and TRBJ2-1; D not resolved. Germline V gene sequence: CDR1 DFQATT, CDR2 SNEGSKA (reference sequence). This CDR3 contains 16 residues. V lost 2 bases and J 0 bases, leaving 14 bases between the germline ends. CDR3 protein: CSARITSSSSYNEQFF. The DNA for the CDR3 is TGCAGTGCTAGAATCACGAGTAGTAGCTCCTACAATGAGCAGTTCTTC.

V is TRBV29-1 and J is TRBJ2-1; D unclear. CDR3 length: 14 residues. Between the trimmed V and J ends, which lost 3 bases and 8 bases, there was a span of 17 bases. Germline CDR1 reads SQVTM; CDR2 reads ANQGSEA. This chain's CDR3 is CSVDRQWIPHEQFF. CDR3 sequence (DNA): TGCAGCGTTGATCGGCAGTGGATCCCCCATGAGCAGTTCTTC.

The rearrangement joins TRBV27 to TRBJ2-3; D not resolved. Germline CDR1 MNHEY, CDR2 SMNVEV (reference sequence). The CDR3 consists of 16 residues. The V gene lost 3 bases and the J gene lost 5 bases, with 18 bases spanning the gap. The CDR3 loop is CASSFLGLPGGDTQYF. As DNA, the CDR3 is TGTGCCAGCAGTTTCCTTGGCCTTCCGGGCGGAGATACGCAGTATTTT.

The J gene is TRBJ2-7, the V gene TRBV27; D remains unclear. Trimming shortened V by 0 bases and J by 2 bases, and 5 bases separated the two germline ends. The germline V gene encodes CDR1 MNHEY and CDR2 SMNVEV (reference sequence). CDR3 length: 13 amino acids. CDR3 nucleotides: TGTGCCAGCAGTTTATCCGACACCTACGAGCAGTACTTC. Residues: CASSLSDTYEQYF.

This clonotype was detected a few times. The chain is built from TRBV4-3 and TRBJ1-2, with TRBD1 matching 8 bases. J was trimmed by 5 bases and V by 5 bases; bases with no gene match: 10. This CDR3 contains 15 residues. Germline-derived CDR1 and CDR2 are LGHNA and YSLEER. CDR3 nucleotides: TGCGCCAGCAGCAAAAGCAGGGGGCTGGTTTATGGCTACACCTTC. Its protein is CASSKSRGLVYGYTF.

The chain recombines TRBV14 with TRBJ2-1, with D perhaps being TRBD1 or TRBD2 (5 bases each). CDR1 is SGHDN, CDR2 FVKESK, per germline. V gave up 3 bases and J gave up 12 bases, with 24 bases separating them. The CDR3 contains 16 residues. The CDR3 is CASSHSGTYRDLAQFF. CDR3 nucleotide sequence: TGTGCCAGCAGCCACAGTGGGACCTACCGGGATCTGGCGCAGTTCTTC.

In this sample, this clonotype turned up a few times. The chain links TRBV5-5 to TRBJ2-1; 9 nucleotides agree with TRBD1. Germline trimming cut 4 bases from V and 0 bases from J; bases unmatched to any gene: 8. Germline CDR1 is SGHKS and CDR2 is YYEKEE (reference sequence). The CDR3 covers 17 residues. CDR3 bases: TGTGCCAGCAGCCCCCGGGACAGGGTATTCTCCTACAATGAGCAGTTCTTC. It encodes CASSPRDRVFSYNEQFF.